The 24 T cell receptor beta chains in this list originate from one sample, sequenced in a study of human T cells and chemical hapten exposure (dated by TCRdb to the early 2020s). The library was made by RACE. Instrument on record: NextSeq 500. The raw public reads went through TCRdb reprocessing: fastp at Q25, MiXCR clone calling, in-frame beta chains kept. Identical CDR3 proteins give one entry, which carries the most common genes and DNA. The sample profile shows around 180,000 distinct CDR3 sequences; 25% to 30% of them were found once. The ten largest make up less than 3.5% of the sample. Per the publication, the time point label means: pre-sensitization, week 0. Explained via the paper, the treatment or condition label denotes: therapeutic diphenylcyclopropenone sensitization with weekly scalp DPC. This specimen was whole blood, taken in connection with sensitization to the hapten diphenylcyclopropenone (DPC). The receptors shown here come from a young woman with alopecia areata. Some clones in this sample may be carry-over from other donors' samples.

In its sample, this clonotype was seen a few times. The chain combines TRBV4-2 with TRBJ2-7; possibly TRBD1 for D (5 bases). Trimming removed 0 bases from V and 3 bases from J, with 9 bases in between. The CDR3 runs to 14 residues. Germline CDR1 reads LGHNA; CDR2 reads YNFKEQ. CDR3 residues: CASSQDRDYYEQYF. CDR3 bases: TGTGCCAGCAGCCAAGACAGGGATTACTACGAGCAGTACTTC.

V and J are TRBV24-1 and TRBJ1-2, with a possible D match to TRBD1 (5 bases). Trimming took 4 bases from V and 8 from J, leaving 13 bases between them. The CDR3 runs 13 residues. In germline, CDR1 is KGHDR, CDR2 SFDVKD. The CDR3 DNA is TGTGCCACCAGTGACCCCAGGGTGTTCGGCTACACCTTC. Its protein is CATSDPRVFGYTF.

In its sample, this clonotype was seen a few times. The chain employs TRBV3-1 and TRBJ2-5; D is perhaps TRBD2 (7 bases). V was pared by 8 bases and J by 2 bases, with 15 bases between. Germline-derived CDR1 and CDR2 are LGHDT and YNNKEL (reference sequence). This CDR3 has 14 residues. CDR3 in DNA: TGTGCCAGCGGGGGGGCCTGGGCTCAAGAGACCCAGTACTTC. It is translated as CASGGAWAQETQYF.

This chain connects TRBV4-3 to TRBJ1-6; D is perhaps TRBD1 (5 bases). This CDR3 is 17 amino acids long. Germline V gene data show CDR1 as LGHNA and CDR2 as YSLEER. The V and J ends lost 0 bases and 9 bases respectively, with 18 bases between them. DNA for the CDR3: TGCGCCAGCAGCCAAGAGGGTGCAGGGTATTCTGGTTCACCCCTCCACTTT. Its translation is CASSQEGAGYSGSPLHF.

This sequence joins TRBV4-3 and TRBJ2-3, with 10 bases matching TRBD1. The CDR3 has 15 amino acids. Germline loops: CDR1 LGHNA, CDR2 YSLEER. The J segment lost 8 bases and the V segment lost 0 bases, leaving 5 bases of the junction unmatched. Written as DNA, the CDR3 is TGCGCCAGCAGCCAAGATGGGGACAGGGGTACTACGCAGTATTTT. Translated: CASSQDGDRGTTQYF.

V usage is TRBV20-1 and J usage is TRBJ2-1; 12 nucleotides align to TRBD2. This CDR3 has 15 amino acids. With V trimmed by 3 bases and J by 8 bases, 8 bases remained unmatched. Germline V gives CDR1 DFQATT, CDR2 SNEGSKA (reference sequence). The CDR3 sequence is CSARPTSGRFDEQFF. In DNA, the CDR3 is TGCAGTGCTAGGCCCACTAGCGGGAGGTTCGATGAGCAGTTCTTC.

The chain carries TRBV7-2 and TRBJ2-2; possibly TRBD1 for D (5 bases). Germline CDR1 SGHTA, CDR2 FQGNSA. The CDR3 consists of 15 residues. Trimming removed 5 bases from V and 1 base from J, with 11 bases in between. In nucleotides, the CDR3 is TGTGCCAGCAGCACCCGACAGCTGAACACCGGGGAGCTGTTTTTT. Translating it yields CASSTRQLNTGELFF.

This clonotype was seen only a few times. The chain recombines TRBV27 with TRBJ1-1; D is unresolved. The V gene's germline CDR1 is MNHEY and CDR2 SMNVEV (reference sequence). V was trimmed by 3 bases and J by 1 base, leaving 6 bases between them. This CDR3 is 13 amino acids long. The CDR3 DNA follows: TGTGCCAGCAGTTTCAGCTCGAACACTGAAGCTTTCTTT. It encodes CASSFSSNTEAFF.

The CDR3 DNA reads as TGCAGCGTCGGGGCAGCGTCAGCCTCCGGGGCCCAGTACTTC. This sequence encodes CSVGAASASGAQYF. The V call is TRBV29-1, the J call TRBJ2-5; D assignment may be TRBD1 or TRBD2 (5 bases each). Trimming pared 6 bases from V and 9 bases from J, leaving 23 bases between. CDR3 length: 14 amino acids. Germline V lookup: CDR1 SQVTM, CDR2 ANQGSEA.

CDR3 loop: CSASLRVGLDEQYF. DNA of the CDR3: TGCAGTGCTAGTCTCAGAGTCGGGCTGGACGAGCAGTACTTC. The chain links TRBV20-1 to TRBJ2-7, with D hard to call. The CDR3 sequence is 14 residues long. V lost 3 bases, J lost 5 bases, and 17 bases lay in between. Germline V lookup: CDR1 DFQATT, CDR2 SNEGSKA (reference sequence).

The chain uses TRBV2 and TRBJ2-2; D perhaps matches TRBD2 (5 bases). V was cut by 7 bases and J by 4 bases, with 10 bases left in between. Germline assignment: CDR1 SNHLY and CDR2 FYNNEI. This CDR3 is 13 amino acids long. The CDR3 protein is CASTPDFTGELFF. CDR3 nucleotides: TGTGCCAGCACCCCGGACTTCACCGGGGAGCTGTTTTTT.

The V and J genes are TRBV28 and TRBJ1-5; 7 bases map to TRBD1. CDR1 is MDHEN and CDR2 is SYDVKM in the germline V gene. Losses at the gene ends were 3 bases for V and 2 bases for J; bases not matched to a gene: 7. CDR3 length equals 16 residues. The CDR3 reads CASSLGKGAGNQPQHF. As DNA, the CDR3 is TGTGCCAGCAGTTTGGGTAAGGGGGCGGGCAATCAGCCCCAGCATTTT.

The rearrangement links TRBV4-1 to TRBJ1-5; the D is unclear. Between the trimmed V and J ends, which lost 4 bases and 0 bases, there was a span of 25 bases. Germline V gives CDR1 MGHRA, CDR2 YSYEKL. The CDR3 contains 20 residues. The chain's CDR3 is CASSPSGYGDLVYSNQPQHF. For the CDR3, the DNA is TGCGCCAGCAGCCCAAGCGGGTATGGGGATCTAGTTTATAGCAATCAGCCCCAGCATTTT.

V usage is TRBV6-1 and J usage is TRBJ2-2; D is ambiguous. The germline V and J ends were trimmed by 6 bases and 3 bases, with 11 bases remaining between them. The CDR3 covers 14 residues. CDR1 and CDR2 from the germline V gene are MNHNS and SASEGT. CDR3 sequence: CASSLQWYTGELFF. CDR3 nucleotides: TGTGCCAGCAGCCTACAGTGGTACACCGGGGAGCTGTTTTTT.

The table lists this clonotype with a few counts. The chain joins TRBV7-9 to TRBJ2-7; TRBD1 is a possible D gene (5 bases). The CDR3 is 13 residues long. CDR1 and CDR2 from the germline V gene are SEHNR and FQNEAQ (reference sequence). The V gene lost 1 base and the J gene lost 7 bases, with 11 bases spanning the gap. Written as DNA, the CDR3 is TGTGCCAGCAGCTTAGGCTTCCCAGGGGAGCAGTACTTC. Translated, it gives CASSLGFPGEQYF. The full variable domain, its missing parts supplied by reference TRBV7-9 and TRBJ2-7, is DTGVSQNPRHKITKRGQNVTFRCDPISEHNRLYWYRQTLGQGPEFLTYFQNEAQLEKSRLLSDRFSAERPKGSFSTLEIQRTEQGDSAMYLCASSLGFPGEQYFGPGTRLTVT.

The chain combines TRBV6-1 with TRBJ2-7; tentative D call: TRBD2 (6 bases). Germline-derived CDR1 and CDR2 are MNHNS and SASEGT. V lost 9 bases to trimming and J lost 4 bases, with 16 bases between them. This CDR3 has 13 amino acids. The CDR3 bases are TGTGCCAGTCGGCGGGACGGAATTTACGAGCAGTACTTC. Its protein is CASRRDGIYEQYF.

The genes are TRBV7-3 and TRBJ1-3, with 8 bases fitting TRBD1. The trim removed 2 bases at V and 6 bases at J, leaving 6 bases unmatched. Germline lookup yields CDR1 SGHTA and CDR2 FQGTGA. This CDR3 spans 15 amino acids. The CDR3, as DNA: TGTGCCAGCAGCTTAGGGACAGGCGGAATAAACACCATATATTTT. As protein: CASSLGTGGINTIYF.

This clonotype has only a few counts. One junction end disagrees with the germline gene, perhaps due to a read error. This chain uses TRBV4-1 with TRBJ1-2; D is unclear. From germline, CDR1 is MGHRA and CDR2 YSYEKL. The CDR3 has 10 amino acids. The CDR3 DNA reads as TGCGCCAGCAGCAGCGGACGGCTTTTCTTC. Translated, it gives CASSSGRLFF.

The chain carries TRBV24-1 and TRBJ2-2; 8 positions match TRBD1. This CDR3 has 14 amino acids. V trimming: 8 bases; J trimming: 5 bases; junction bases outside the gene matches: 6. The germline CDR1 and CDR2 sequences are KGHDR and SFDVKD. This chain's CDR3 is CATKDRGGTGELFF. Written as DNA, the CDR3 is TGTGCCACCAAAGACAGGGGCGGAACCGGGGAGCTGTTTTTT.

A note on this clonotype: A much larger clone lies one base from this, so it may be a read error. The chain joins TRBV16 to TRBJ2-7; D is undetermined. Looked up from germline, CDR1 is KGHSY and CDR2 is FQNENV. This CDR3 comprises 14 residues. Between the trimmed V and J ends, which lost 0 bases and 2 bases, there was a span of 8 bases. The CDR3 bases are TGTGCCAGCAGCCAATCGGTGGCTGCCTACGAGCAGTACGTC. It translates to CASSQSVAAYEQYV.

There are a few counts of this clonotype. The CDR3 DNA reads as TGTGCCAGCAGCCCCCAGGCTAGCGGGTTCTCCTACGAGCAGTACTTC. This sequence encodes CASSPQASGFSYEQYF. The chain employs TRBV7-2 and TRBJ2-7; 8 bases line up with TRBD2. Per germline, CDR1 SGHTA and CDR2 FQGNSA. V lost 5 bases and J lost 0; bases outside the gene matches: 9. The CDR3 runs to 16 residues.

The rearrangement joins TRBV29-1 to TRBJ2-3; D possibly corresponds to TRBD1 (5 bases). This CDR3 is built from 15 residues. V lost 7 bases and J lost 0, with 17 bases in between. CDR1 and CDR2 from the germline V gene are SQVTM and ANQGSEA. CDR3 region: CSARVNPRSTDTQYF. DNA for the CDR3: TGCAGCGCCAGGGTCAACCCCCGGAGCACAGATACGCAGTATTTT.

V usage is TRBV20-1 and J usage is TRBJ1-6; perhaps TRBD1 as D (5 bases). The germline V and J ends were trimmed by 1 base and 7 bases, with 14 bases remaining between them. Germline assignment: CDR1 DFQATT and CDR2 SNEGSKA (reference sequence). The CDR3 has 15 residues. CDR3 coding DNA: TGCAGTGCTAGAGTGGCTGGGGCAGAAAATTCACCCCTCCACTTT. This encodes CSARVAGAENSPLHF.

The chain is built from TRBV29-1 and TRBJ2-7, with D maybe TRBD2 (5 bases). The CDR3 spans 14 residues. The V end was cut by 6 bases, the J end by 7 bases, with 22 bases between. CDR1 and CDR2 (germline): SQVTM, ANQGSEA. CDR3 bases: TGCAGCGTCATACGAAATACCCCTACTAGGGAGCAGTACTTC. Protein: CSVIRNTPTREQYF.